What follows are 3 T cell receptor beta chains derived from one specimen sequenced in a study of T-cell reconstitution after alpha-beta-depleted transplantation in children. A TCRbeta library incorporating unique molecular identifiers was prepared. MiXCR, applied by TCRdb to the PCR reads, yields one record per CDR3 protein. The table lists approximately 630,000 distinct CDR3 sequences, about an eighth of them singletons. The specimen comprised PBMCs, sampled before TCRalphabeta/CD19-depleted stem cell transplant. All receptors come from a girl aged 2 to 9 with congenital amegakaryocytic thrombocytopenia, due to receive a stem cell transplant.

This clonotype was recorded many times. The chain combines TRBV5-1 with TRBJ2-3; unclear D gene. V lost 0 bases and J lost 2, with 10 bases in between. The V gene's germline CDR1 is SGHRS and CDR2 YFSETQ. The CDR3 covers 15 residues. The CDR3, as DNA: TGCGCCAGCAGCTTGGATCCTTCCTCCACAGATACGCAGTATTTT. Translating gives CASSLDPSSTDTQYF.

This clonotype was detected a few times. The chain recombines TRBV30 with TRBJ1-1; a possible D gene is TRBD1 (5 bases). CDR1 GTSNPN and CDR2 SVGIG come from the germline V gene (reference sequence). This CDR3 has 13 amino acids. Trimming took off 4 bases at V and 0 bases at J, with 9 bases between the two ends. CDR3 loop: CAWKWTLNTEAFF. Here the CDR3 DNA reads TGTGCCTGGAAGTGGACACTGAACACTGAAGCTTTCTTT.

The rearrangement joins TRBV20-1 to TRBJ2-1; D assignment may be TRBD1 or TRBD2 (6 bases each). The V end lost 7 bases, the J end lost 9 bases, and 16 bases lay between the germline ends. The germline CDR1 and CDR2 sequences are DFQATT and SNEGSKA (reference sequence). This CDR3 is 12 amino acids long. The CDR3 spells CSVLWGAGEQFF. As DNA, the CDR3 is TGCAGTGTACTTTGGGGGGCTGGTGAGCAGTTCTTC.